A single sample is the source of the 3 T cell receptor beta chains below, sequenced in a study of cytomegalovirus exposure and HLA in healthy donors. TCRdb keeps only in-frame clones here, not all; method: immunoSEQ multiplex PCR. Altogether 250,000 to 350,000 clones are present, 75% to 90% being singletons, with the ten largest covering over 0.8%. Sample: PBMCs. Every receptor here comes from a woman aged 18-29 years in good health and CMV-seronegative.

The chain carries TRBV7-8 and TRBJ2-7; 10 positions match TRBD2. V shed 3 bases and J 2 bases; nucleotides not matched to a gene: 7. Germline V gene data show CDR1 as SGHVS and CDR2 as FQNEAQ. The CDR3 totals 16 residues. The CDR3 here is CASSFVSLAGAYEQYF. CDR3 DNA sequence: TGTGCCAGCAGCTTCGTCTCGCTAGCGGGAGCCTACGAGCAGTACTTC.

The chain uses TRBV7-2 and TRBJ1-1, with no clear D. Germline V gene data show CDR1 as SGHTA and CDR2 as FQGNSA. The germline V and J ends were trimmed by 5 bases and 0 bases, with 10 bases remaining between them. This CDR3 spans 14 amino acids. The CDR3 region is CASSPPTMNTEAFF. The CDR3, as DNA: TGTGCCAGCAGCCCCCCAACTATGAACACTGAAGCTTTCTTT.

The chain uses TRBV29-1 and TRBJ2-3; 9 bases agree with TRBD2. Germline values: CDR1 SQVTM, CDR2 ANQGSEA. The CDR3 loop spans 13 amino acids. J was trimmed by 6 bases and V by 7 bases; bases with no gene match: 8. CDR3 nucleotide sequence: TGCAGCGGACTAGCGGACCTCGCGGATACGCAGTATTTT. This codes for CSGLADLADTQYF.